This record covers a single T cell receptor beta chain. One end of the junction is discordant with germline, which a read error may explain. CDR1 is MDHEN, CDR2 SYDVKM, per germline. The CDR3 extends over 12 amino acids. This record comes from a study of T cells in localized non-small cell lung cancer. Sequencing used immunoSEQ multiplex PCR; TCRdb keeps in-frame clones, though not all of them. The table lists tens of thousands of clones, approximately 72% of them singletons. This specimen was peripheral blood, taken before any cancer treatment. The genes are TRBV28 and TRBJ1-3; D uncertain. This TCR came from a male donor at least 60 years old with stage II squamous cell lung carcinoma. The DNA of the CDR3 is TGTGCCAGCAGTTTGGGCAGGCCTCCTTTCCATTTT. Its protein is CASSLGRPPFHF.